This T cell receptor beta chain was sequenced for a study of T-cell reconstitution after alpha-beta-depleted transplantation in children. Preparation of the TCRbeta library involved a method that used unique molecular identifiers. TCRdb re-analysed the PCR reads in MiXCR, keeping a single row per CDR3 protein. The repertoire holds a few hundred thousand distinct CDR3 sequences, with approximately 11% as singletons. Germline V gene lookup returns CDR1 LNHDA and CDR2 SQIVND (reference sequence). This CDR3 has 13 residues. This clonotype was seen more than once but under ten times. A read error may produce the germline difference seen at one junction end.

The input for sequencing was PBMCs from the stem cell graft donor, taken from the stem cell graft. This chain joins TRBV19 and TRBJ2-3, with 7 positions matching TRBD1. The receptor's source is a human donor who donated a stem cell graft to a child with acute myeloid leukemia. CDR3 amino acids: CSSSPTGEDTQYF. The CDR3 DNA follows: TGTTCCAGTAGTCCTACAGGGGAAGATACGCAGTATTTT.